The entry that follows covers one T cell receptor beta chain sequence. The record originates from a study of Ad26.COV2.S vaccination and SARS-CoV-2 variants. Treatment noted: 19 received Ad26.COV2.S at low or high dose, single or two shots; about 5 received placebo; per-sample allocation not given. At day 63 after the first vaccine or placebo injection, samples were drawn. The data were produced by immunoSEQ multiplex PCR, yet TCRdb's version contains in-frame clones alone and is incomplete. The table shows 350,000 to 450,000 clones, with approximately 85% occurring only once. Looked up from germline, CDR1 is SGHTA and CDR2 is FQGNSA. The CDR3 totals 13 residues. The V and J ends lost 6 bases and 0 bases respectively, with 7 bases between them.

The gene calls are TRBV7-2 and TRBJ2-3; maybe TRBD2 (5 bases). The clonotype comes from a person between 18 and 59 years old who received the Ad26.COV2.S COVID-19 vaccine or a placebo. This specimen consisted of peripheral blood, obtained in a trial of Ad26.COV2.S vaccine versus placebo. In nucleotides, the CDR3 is TGTGCCAGCAGAGGAGGTAGCACAGATACGCAGTATTTT. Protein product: CASRGGSTDTQYF.